The next 15 T cell receptor beta chains were all read from a single sample in a study of blood T cell repertoires in COVID-19. The data were produced by immunoSEQ multiplex PCR, yet TCRdb's version contains in-frame clones alone and is incomplete. The top ten hold around 0.88% of the sample, which has approximately 290,000 clones, more than 85% seen once. The sample taken for sequencing was peripheral blood. Receptor source: a man aged 25 to 40 with acute or convalescent COVID-19.

The gene calls are TRBV27 and TRBJ2-7; 8 positions agree with TRBD2. CDR1 is MNHEY, CDR2 SMNVEV, per germline (reference sequence). The CDR3 contains 15 residues. The V segment lost 5 bases and the J segment 2 bases; nucleotides outside the gene matches: 8. The CDR3 is CASSPGGSLTYEQYF. DNA of the CDR3: TGTGCCAGCAGTCCGGGGGGGTCTCTGACCTACGAGCAGTACTTC.

The CDR3 DNA is TGTGCCACCAGTGACCTATTTCCCATAGGGCAGGGAATACCCACAAACACTGAAGCTTTCTTT. Amino acid sequence: CATSDLFPIGQGIPTNTEAFF. V usage is TRBV24-1 and J usage is TRBJ1-1; a possible D gene is TRBD1 (5 bases). Trimming took 4 bases from V and 2 from J, leaving 31 bases between them. CDR1 and CDR2 from the germline V gene are KGHDR and SFDVKD. The CDR3 contains 21 residues.

The chain uses TRBV11-2 and TRBJ2-7; the D gene is possibly TRBD1 (6 bases). This CDR3 is 15 amino acids long. V was trimmed by 3 bases and J by 3 bases, leaving 15 bases between them. CDR1 and CDR2 from the germline V gene are SGHAT and FQNNGV. This CDR3 is CASSFSQGGNYEQYF. The CDR3 DNA is TGTGCCAGCAGCTTCTCACAGGGCGGAAACTACGAGCAGTACTTC.

DNA of the CDR3: TGTGCCAGCAGCGGCCCACAACCCCAGGGCTACACCTTC. Translation gives CASSGPQPQGYTF. This chain uses TRBV9 with TRBJ1-2, with unresolved D. CDR1 SGDLS and CDR2 YYNGEE come from the germline V gene. Trimming shortened V by 3 bases and J by 8 bases, and 14 bases separated the two germline ends. CDR3 length equals 13 residues. The full variable domain, in which reference TRBV9 and TRBJ1-2 provide the parts outside the CDR3, is DSGVTQTPKHLITATGQRVTLRCSPRSGDLSVYWYQQSLDQGLQFLIQYYNGEERAKGNILERFSAQQFPDLHSELNLSSLELGDSALYFCASSGPQPQGYTFGSGTRLTVV.

This clone was counted a single time. The chain employs TRBV5-1 and TRBJ2-1; TRBD1 matches at 8 bases. With V trimmed by 5 bases and J by 4 bases, 11 bases remained unmatched. The CDR3 covers 16 residues. The germline V gene has CDR1 SGHRS and CDR2 YFSETQ. DNA of the CDR3: TGCGCCAGCAGTCCCCAGGGCTGGACAGGGTACAATGAGCAGTTCTTC. Its translation is CASSPQGWTGYNEQFF.

The chain links TRBV28 to TRBJ1-5; D is ambiguous. CDR3 length: 15 residues. CDR1 MDHEN and CDR2 SYDVKM come from the germline V gene. V lost 6 bases and J 10 bases, leaving 22 bases between the germline ends. Written as DNA, the CDR3 is TGTGCCAGCAGCCACGGGTCCTTTCAAAATGACCCCCAGCATTTT. Protein sequence: CASSHGSFQNDPQHF.

The chain joins TRBV27 to TRBJ1-1; no reliable D call. The germline CDR1 and CDR2 sequences are MNHEY and SMNVEV (reference sequence). The CDR3 is made up of 14 amino acids. Trimming left V 1 base short and J 3 bases short, with 9 bases between. CDR3 sequence reads: CASSLYRRDTEAFF. Written as DNA, the CDR3 is TGTGCCAGCAGTTTATACCGACGGGACACTGAAGCTTTCTTT.

V gene TRBV6-5 combines with J gene TRBJ2-1; 10 bases are shared with TRBD2. In germline, CDR1 is MNHEY, CDR2 SVGAGI. J gave up 3 bases and V 2 bases, and 4 bases lay outside the gene matches. The CDR3 is 16 residues long. The CDR3 loop is CASSYIASGGYNEQFF. In DNA, the CDR3 is TGTGCCAGCAGTTACATAGCTAGCGGGGGCTACAATGAGCAGTTCTTC.

The V and J genes are TRBV19 and TRBJ2-2, with TRBD1 identical over 10 bases. The germline V gene encodes CDR1 LNHDA and CDR2 SQIVND (reference sequence). V shed 7 bases, J shed 5 bases, and the junction held 7 bases outside the gene matches. This CDR3 has 15 residues. DNA for the CDR3: TGTGCCAGTATCGCGACAGGGGGCATGACCGGGGAGCTGTTTTTT. It encodes CASIATGGMTGELFF.

This clone has a single count. J is TRBJ1-3 and V is TRBV5-1; 7 bases fit TRBD1. V lost 4 bases, J lost 4 bases, and 14 bases stayed unmatched. Germline lookup yields CDR1 SGHRS and CDR2 YFSETQ. The CDR3 consists of 17 residues. CDR3 region: CASSPSQGGSAGNTIYF. DNA of the CDR3: TGCGCCAGCAGCCCCTCGCAGGGGGGTTCTGCCGGAAACACCATATATTTT.

V usage is TRBV6-6 and J usage is TRBJ2-4; no reliable D call. From germline, CDR1 is MNHNY and CDR2 SVGAGI (reference sequence). Trimming removed 4 bases from V and 12 bases from J, with 10 bases in between. There are 11 residues in the CDR3. The CDR3 protein is CASSSYGDQYF. DNA for the CDR3: TGTGCCAGCAGTTCCTACGGTGATCAGTACTTC.

A note on this clone: This same CDR3 is encoded by further DNA sequences in the sample. The V call is TRBV27, the J call TRBJ1-1, with 8 bases that match TRBD1. The CDR3 totals 12 residues. Trimming removed 6 bases from V and 5 bases from J; junction bases left unmatched: 2. From germline, CDR1 is MNHEY and CDR2 SMNVEV (reference sequence). This chain's CDR3 is CASSTGGTEAFF. CDR3 nucleotide sequence: TGTGCCAGCAGCACAGGGGGGACTGAAGCTTTCTTT.

Details on this clone: The same CDR3 is also encoded by other DNA sequences in this sample. The chain has TRBV6-5 and TRBJ2-7, with D unresolved. V lost 4 bases and J lost 4, with 2 bases in between. CDR1 is MNHEY and CDR2 is SVGAGI in the germline V gene. The CDR3 runs to 10 residues. The CDR3 nucleotides read TGTGCCAGCAGTTTATACGAGCAGTACTTC. As protein: CASSLYEQYF.

The V call is TRBV10-3, the J call TRBJ2-5, with TRBD2 matching 13 bases. Losses at the gene ends were 6 bases for V and 5 bases for J; bases not matched to a gene: 9. The germline V gene encodes CDR1 ENHRY and CDR2 SYGVKD. The CDR3 sequence is 16 residues long. This chain's CDR3 is CAISLGLAGAQETQYF. CDR3 in DNA: TGTGCCATCAGCCTCGGACTAGCGGGAGCACAGGAGACCCAGTACTTC.

The chain is built from TRBV21-1 and TRBJ2-7; the table names TRBD1, a call not compared with the DNA. TRBV21-1 is a pseudogene locus. The CDR3 has 16 amino acids. CDR3 residues: CASSKDGTQNNYEQYF. CDR3 sequence (DNA): TGTGCCAGCAGCAAAGATGGGACACAAAATAACTACGAGCAGTACTTC.